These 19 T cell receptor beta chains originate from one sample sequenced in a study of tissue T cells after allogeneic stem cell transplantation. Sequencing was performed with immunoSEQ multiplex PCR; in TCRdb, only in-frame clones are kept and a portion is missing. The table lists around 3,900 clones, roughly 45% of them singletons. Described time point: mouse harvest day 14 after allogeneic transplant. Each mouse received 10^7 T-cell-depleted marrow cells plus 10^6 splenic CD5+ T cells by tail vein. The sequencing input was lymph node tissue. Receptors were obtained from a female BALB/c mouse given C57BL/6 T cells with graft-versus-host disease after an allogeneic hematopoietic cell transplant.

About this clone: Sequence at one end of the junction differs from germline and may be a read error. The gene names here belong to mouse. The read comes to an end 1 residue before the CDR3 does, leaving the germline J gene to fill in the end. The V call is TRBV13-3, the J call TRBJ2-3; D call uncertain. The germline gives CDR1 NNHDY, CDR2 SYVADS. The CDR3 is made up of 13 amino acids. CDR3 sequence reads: CASRASGAETLYF. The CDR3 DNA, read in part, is TGTGCCAGCAGGGCGTCTGGTGCCGAAACGCTGTAT.

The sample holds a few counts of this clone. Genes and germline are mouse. CDR3 in amino acids: CASSDGDNSYEQYF. The sequenced CDR3 bases are TGTGCCAGCAGTGACGGGGACAACTCCTATGAACAGTAC. This chain uses TRBV13-3 with TRBJ2-7; the D gene is possibly TRBD1 (6 bases). From the germline J gene comes the end of the CDR3, since the read stops 1 residue before it. CDR1 is NNHDY, CDR2 SYVADS, per germline. With 2 bases removed from V and 0 bases from J, the gap between germline ends came to 9 bases. This CDR3 has 14 amino acids.

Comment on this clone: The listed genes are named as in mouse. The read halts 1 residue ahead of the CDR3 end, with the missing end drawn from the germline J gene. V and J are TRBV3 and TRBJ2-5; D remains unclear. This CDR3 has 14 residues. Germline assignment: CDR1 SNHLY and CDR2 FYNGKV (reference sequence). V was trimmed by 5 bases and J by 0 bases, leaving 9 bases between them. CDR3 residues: CASSRHLNQDTQYF. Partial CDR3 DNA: TGTGCCAGCAGCCGACACCTTAACCAAGACACCCAGTAC.

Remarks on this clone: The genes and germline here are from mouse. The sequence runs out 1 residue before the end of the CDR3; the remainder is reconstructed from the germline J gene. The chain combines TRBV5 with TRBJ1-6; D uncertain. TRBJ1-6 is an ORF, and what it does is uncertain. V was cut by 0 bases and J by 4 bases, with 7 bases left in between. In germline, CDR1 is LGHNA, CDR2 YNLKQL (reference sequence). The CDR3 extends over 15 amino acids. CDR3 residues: CASSQDRQYNSPLYF. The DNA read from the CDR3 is TGTGCCAGCAGCCAAGATAGGCAGTATAATTCGCCCCTCTAC.

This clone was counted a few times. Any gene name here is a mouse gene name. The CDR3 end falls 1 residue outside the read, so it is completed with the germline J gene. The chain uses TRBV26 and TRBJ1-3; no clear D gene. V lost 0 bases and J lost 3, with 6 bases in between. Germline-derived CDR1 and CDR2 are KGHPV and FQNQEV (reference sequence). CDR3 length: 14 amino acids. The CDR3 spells CASSLSGNGNTLYF. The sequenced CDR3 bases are TGTGCCAGCAGTCTGTCAGGGAATGGAAATACGCTCTAT.

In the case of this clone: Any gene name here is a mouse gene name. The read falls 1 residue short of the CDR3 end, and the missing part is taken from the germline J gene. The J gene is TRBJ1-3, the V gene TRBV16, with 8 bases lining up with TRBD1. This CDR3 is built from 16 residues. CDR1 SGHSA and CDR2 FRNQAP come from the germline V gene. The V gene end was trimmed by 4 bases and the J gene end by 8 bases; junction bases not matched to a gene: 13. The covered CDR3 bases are TGTGCAAGCAGCTCGACCGGGACAGGTGCTCGACATACGCTCTAT. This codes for CASSSTGTGARHTLY. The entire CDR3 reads CASSSTGTGARHTLYF.

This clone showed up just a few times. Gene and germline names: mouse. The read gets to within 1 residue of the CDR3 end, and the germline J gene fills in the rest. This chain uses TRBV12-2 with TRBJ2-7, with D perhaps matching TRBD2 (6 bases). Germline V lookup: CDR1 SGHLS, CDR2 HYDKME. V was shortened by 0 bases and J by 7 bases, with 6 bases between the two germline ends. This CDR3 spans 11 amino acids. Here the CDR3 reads CASSLLGEQYF. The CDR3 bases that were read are TGTGCCAGCTCTCTCCTGGGGGAACAGTAC.

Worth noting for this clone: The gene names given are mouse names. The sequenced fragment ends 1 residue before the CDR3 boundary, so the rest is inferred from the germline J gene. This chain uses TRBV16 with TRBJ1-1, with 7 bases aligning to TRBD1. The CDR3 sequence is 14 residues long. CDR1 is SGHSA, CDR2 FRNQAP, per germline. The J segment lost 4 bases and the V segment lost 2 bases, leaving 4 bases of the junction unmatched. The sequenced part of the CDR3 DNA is TGTGCAAGCAGCTTACAGGGGGGAGGCACAGAAGTCTTC. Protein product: CASSLQGGGTEVF. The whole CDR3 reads CASSLQGGGTEVFF. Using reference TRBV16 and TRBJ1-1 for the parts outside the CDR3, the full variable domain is NAGVIQTPRHKVTGKGQEATLWCEPISGHSAVFWYRQTIVQGLEFLTYFRNQAPIDDSGMPKERFSAQMPNQSHSTLKIQSTQPQDSAVYLCASSLQGGGTEVFFGKGTRLTVV.

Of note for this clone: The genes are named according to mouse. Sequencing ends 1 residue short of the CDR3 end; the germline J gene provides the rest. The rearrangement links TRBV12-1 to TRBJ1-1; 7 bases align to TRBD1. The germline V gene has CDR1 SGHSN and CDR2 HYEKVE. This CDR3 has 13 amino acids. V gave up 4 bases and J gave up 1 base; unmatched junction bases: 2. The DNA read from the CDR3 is TGTGCCAGCTCCCGGGACAGAAACACAGAAGTCTTC. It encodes CASSRDRNTEVF. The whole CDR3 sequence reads CASSRDRNTEVFF.

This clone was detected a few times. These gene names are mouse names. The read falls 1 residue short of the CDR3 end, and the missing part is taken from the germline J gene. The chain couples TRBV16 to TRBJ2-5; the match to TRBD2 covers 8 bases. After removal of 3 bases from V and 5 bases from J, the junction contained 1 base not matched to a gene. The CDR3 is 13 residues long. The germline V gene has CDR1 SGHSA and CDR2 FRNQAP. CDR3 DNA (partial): TGTGCAAGCAGCTTCACTGGGGGAGACACCCAGTAC. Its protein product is CASSFTGGDTQY. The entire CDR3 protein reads CASSFTGGDTQYF.

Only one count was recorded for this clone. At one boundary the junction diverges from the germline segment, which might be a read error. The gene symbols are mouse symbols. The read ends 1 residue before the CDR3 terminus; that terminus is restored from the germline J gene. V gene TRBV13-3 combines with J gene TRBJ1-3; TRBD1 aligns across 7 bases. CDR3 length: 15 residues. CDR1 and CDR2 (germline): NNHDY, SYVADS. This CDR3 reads CARRGGSHSGNTLYF. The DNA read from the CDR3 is TGTGCCCGCAGGGGGGGGTCCCATTCTGGAAATACGCTCTAT.

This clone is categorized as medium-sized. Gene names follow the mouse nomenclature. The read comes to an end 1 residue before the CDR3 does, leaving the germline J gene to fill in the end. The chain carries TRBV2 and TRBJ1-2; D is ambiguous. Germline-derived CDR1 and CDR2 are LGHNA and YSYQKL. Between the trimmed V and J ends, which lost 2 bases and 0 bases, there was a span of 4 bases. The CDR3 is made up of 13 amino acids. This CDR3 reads CASSQTTNSDYTF. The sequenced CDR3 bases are TGTGCCAGCAGCCAAACAACAAACTCCGACTACACC.

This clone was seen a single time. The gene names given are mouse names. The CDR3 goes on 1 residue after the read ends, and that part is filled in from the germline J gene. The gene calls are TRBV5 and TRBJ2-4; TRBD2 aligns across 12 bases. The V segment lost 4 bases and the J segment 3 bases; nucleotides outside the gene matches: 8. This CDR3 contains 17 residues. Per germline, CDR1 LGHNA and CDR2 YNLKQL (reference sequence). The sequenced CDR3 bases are TGTGCCAGCAGCCTCAGACTGGGGGGGCGCGGGCAAAACACCTTGTAC. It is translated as CASSLRLGGRGQNTLY. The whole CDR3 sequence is CASSLRLGGRGQNTLYF.

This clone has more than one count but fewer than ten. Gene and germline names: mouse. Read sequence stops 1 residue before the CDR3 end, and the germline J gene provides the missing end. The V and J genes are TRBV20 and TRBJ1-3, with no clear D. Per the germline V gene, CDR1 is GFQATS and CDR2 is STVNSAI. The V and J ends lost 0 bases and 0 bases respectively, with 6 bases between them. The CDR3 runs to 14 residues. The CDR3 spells CGAREQHSGNTLYF. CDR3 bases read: TGTGGTGCTAGGGAACAGCATTCTGGAAATACGCTCTAT.

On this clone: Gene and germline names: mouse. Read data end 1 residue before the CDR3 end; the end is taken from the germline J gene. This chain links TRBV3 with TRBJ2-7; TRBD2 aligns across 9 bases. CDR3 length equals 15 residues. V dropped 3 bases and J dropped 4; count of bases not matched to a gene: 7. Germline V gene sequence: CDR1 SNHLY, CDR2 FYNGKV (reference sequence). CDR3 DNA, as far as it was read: TGTGCCAGCAGCTTCTCCGGGACTGGGAGATATGAACAGTAC. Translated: CASSFSGTGRYEQY. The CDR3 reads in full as CASSFSGTGRYEQYF.

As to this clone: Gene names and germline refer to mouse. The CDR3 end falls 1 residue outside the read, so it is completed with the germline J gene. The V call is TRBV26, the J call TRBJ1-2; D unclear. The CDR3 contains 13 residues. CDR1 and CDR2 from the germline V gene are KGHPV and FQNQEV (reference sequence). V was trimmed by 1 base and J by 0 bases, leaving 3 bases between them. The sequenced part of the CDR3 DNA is TGTGCCAGCAGTCTGTGGGCAAACTCCGACTACACC. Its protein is CASSLWANSDYT. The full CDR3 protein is CASSLWANSDYTF.

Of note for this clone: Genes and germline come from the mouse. CDR3 sequence reads: CASSTRDRINERLFF. Partial CDR3 DNA: TGTGCCAGCAGCACCCGGGACAGGATCAACGAAAGATTATTT. The V gene is TRBV4, the J gene TRBJ1-4; TRBD1 aligns across 8 bases. The read stops 1 residue short of the end of the CDR3; the missing end is completed from the germline J gene. Trimming took 5 bases from V and 4 from J; bases not matched to a gene: 6. Germline values: CDR1 LGHDT, CDR2 YNNKQL (reference sequence). CDR3 length: 15 residues.

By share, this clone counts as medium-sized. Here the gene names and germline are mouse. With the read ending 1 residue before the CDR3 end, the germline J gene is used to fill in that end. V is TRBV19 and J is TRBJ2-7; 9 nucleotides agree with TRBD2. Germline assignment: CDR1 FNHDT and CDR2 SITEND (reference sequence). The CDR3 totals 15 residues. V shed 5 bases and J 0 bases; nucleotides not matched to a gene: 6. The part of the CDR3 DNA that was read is TGTGCCAGCAGCCCTGACTGGGGGAGCTCCTATGAACAGTAC. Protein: CASSPDWGSSYEQY. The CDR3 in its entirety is CASSPDWGSSYEQYF.

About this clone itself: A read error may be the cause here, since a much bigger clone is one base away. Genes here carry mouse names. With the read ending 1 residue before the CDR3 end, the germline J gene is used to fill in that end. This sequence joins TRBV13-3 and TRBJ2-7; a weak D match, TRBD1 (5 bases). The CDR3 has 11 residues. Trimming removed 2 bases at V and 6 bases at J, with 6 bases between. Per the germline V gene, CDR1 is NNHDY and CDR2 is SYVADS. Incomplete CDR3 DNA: TGTGCCAGCAGTGACAGGGTTGAACAGTAC. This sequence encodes CASSDRVEQY. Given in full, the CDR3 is CASSDRVEQYF.